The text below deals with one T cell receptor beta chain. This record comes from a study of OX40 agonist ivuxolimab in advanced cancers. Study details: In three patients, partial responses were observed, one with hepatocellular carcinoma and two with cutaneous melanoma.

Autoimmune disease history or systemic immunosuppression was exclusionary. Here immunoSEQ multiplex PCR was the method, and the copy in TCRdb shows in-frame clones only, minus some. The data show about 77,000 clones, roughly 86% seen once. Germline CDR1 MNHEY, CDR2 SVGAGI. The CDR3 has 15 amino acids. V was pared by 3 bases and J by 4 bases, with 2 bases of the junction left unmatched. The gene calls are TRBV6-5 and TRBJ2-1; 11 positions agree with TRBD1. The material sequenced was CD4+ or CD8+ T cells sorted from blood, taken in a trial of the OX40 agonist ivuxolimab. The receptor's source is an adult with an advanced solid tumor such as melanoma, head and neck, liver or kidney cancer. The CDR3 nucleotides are TGTGCCAGCAGTTATGGGACAGGGGGTTACAATGAGCAGTTCTTC. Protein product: CASSYGTGGYNEQFF.